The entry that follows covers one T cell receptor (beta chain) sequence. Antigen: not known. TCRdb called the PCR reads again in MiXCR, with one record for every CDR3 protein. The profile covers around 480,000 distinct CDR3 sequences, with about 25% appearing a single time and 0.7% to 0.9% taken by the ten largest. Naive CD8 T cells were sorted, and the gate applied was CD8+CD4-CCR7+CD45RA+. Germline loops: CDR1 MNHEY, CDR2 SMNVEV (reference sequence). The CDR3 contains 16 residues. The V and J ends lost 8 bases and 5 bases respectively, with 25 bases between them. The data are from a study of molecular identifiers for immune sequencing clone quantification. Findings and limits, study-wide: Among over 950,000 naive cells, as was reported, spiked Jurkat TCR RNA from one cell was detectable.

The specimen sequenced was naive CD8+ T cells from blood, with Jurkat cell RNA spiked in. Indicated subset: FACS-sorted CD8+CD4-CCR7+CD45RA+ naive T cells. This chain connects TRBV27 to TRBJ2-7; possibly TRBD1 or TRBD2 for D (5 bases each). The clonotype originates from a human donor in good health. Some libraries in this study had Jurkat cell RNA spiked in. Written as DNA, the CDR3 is TGTGCCAGCGCCCCAGACCTATCCCGGGACCTCCACGAGCAGTACTTC. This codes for CASAPDLSRDLHEQYF.